Listed below are T cell receptor beta chains from one sample, sequenced in a study of tumor T cells in aggressive B-cell lymphoma. The method was immunoSEQ multiplex PCR; TCRdb's version includes in-frame clones alone and lacks a portion of them. Of 10,000 or so clones listed, roughly 85% are singletons. Material: tumor tissue. All receptors come from an adult with diffuse large B cell lymphoma. The CDR3 runs from the conserved cysteine through the conserved F or W. The D gene is left open where the match is weak. The size entry is marked missing in some rows and otherwise reads once, few, many or a size class.

>TRBJ2-3|TRBV4-2|.|.
TGTGCCAGCAGCCGAGCTAGCACAGATACGCAGTATTTT
CASSRASTDTQYF
>TRBJ1-1|TRBV29-1|.|TRBD1
TGCAGCGTGACTACAGGGGCCGGGGGCACTGAAGCTTTCTTT
CSVTTGAGGTEAFF
>TRBJ2-2|TRBV11-3|.|TRBD1
TGTGCCAGCCGGACAGGGAACACCGGGGAGCTGTTTTTT
CASRTGNTGELFF
>TRBJ2-7|TRBV27|.|TRBD2
TGTGCCAGCAGTTCGACTAGCGGGAGGCCCGGGGAGCAGTACTTC
CASSSTSGRPGEQYF
>TRBJ2-7|TRBV5-4|.|.
TGTGCCAGCAGCAACCAACTCTACGAGCAGTACTTC
CASSNQLYEQYF
>TRBJ1-4|TRBV30|.|TRBD1
TGTGCCTGGAGCCGGGACAGGCGAGAAAAACTGTTTTTT
CAWSRDRREKLFF
>TRBJ2-1|TRBV5-5|once|.
TGTGCCAGCAGCTTGCTTCTGGCGGTTGAGCAGTTCTTC
CASSLLLAVEQFF
>TRBJ1-1|TRBV29-1|.|.
TGCAGCGTTGAAGGGCAGGCCCGTCAGAAAGCTTTCTTT
CSVEGQARQKAFF
>TRBJ2-7|TRBV5-6|.|.
TGTGCCAGCAGCCAAATAAAGGGGTTCCCCCTCTACGAGCAGTACTTC
CASSQIKGFPLYEQYF
>TRBJ2-1|TRBV11-2|.|TRBD2
TGTGCCAGCAGCCCCGTAGCGGGATGGAATGAGCAGTTCTTC
CASSPVAGWNEQFF
>TRBJ1-1|TRBV5-6|.|.
TGTGCCAGCAGACGCGGACAGCGGCCTGAAGCTTTCTTT
CASRRGQRPEAFF
>TRBJ2-5|TRBV6-5|.|.
TGTGCCAGCAGTTACAGAGGGTTTGAGACCCAGTACTTC
CASSYRGFETQYF
>TRBJ1-1|TRBV28|.|TRBD1
TGTGCCAGCAGTCTAAACAGGGGTGAAGCTTTCTTT
CASSLNRGEAFF
>TRBJ2-1|TRBV9|.|.
TGTGCCAGCAGCGTTTACGGGTCCCACAATGAGCAGTTCTTC
CASSVYGSHNEQFF
>TRBJ1-1|TRBV7-9|.|TRBD1
TGTGCCAGCAGCCGGGACAGGGGGAGGACTGAAGCTTTCTTT
CASSRDRGRTEAFF
>TRBJ2-7|TRBV4-2|.|.
TGTGCCAGCAGCCAAGAAGGGGGGGCTAGCGATTACGAGCAGTACTTC
CASSQEGGASDYEQYF
>TRBJ1-1|TRBV5-1|.|TRBD1
TGCGCCAGCAGCTATACAGGGGATTTGGTGACTGAAGCTTTCTTT
CASSYTGDLVTEAFF
>TRBJ2-3|TRBV4-2|.|TRBD2
TGTGCCAGCAGCCAGGAAGCGGGATTTAGCACAGATACGCAGTATTTT
CASSQEAGFSTDTQYF
>TRBJ1-5|TRBV28|.|TRBD1
TGTGCCAGCAGTTTAGATTATTGGACAGGAACTGATCAGCCCCAGCATTTT
CASSLDYWTGTDQPQHF
>TRBJ1-5|TRBV5-6|.|TRBD1
TGTGCCAGCAGCTACTACAGGGGGGAAGGCAATCAGCCCCAGCATTTT
CASSYYRGEGNQPQHF
>TRBJ2-5|TRBV11-2|.|TRBD1
TGTGCCAGCAGCCGAGGGGGCGCCGGGGCCCAGTACTTC
CASSRGGAGAQYF
>TRBJ1-2|TRBV5-1|.|.
TGCGCCAGCAGCCGAGACAGTAACTATGGCTACACCTTC
CASSRDSNYGYTF
>TRBJ2-1|TRBV7-9|.|.
TGTGCCGGTCACAGTCAAGCAATTCAGTTCTTC
CAGHSQAIQFF
>TRBJ2-2|TRBV10-3|.|.
TGTGCCATCAGTGAAGCAGGGATAGGAACCGGGGAGCTGTTTTTT
CAISEAGIGTGELFF
>TRBJ1-1|TRBV6-5|.|.
TGTGCCAGCAGTCTGCAGGGGTACACTGAAGCTTTCTTT
CASSLQGYTEAFF
>TRBJ2-7|TRBV7-9|.|TRBD1
TGTGCCAGCAGGGGACAGGGCAACGAGCAGTACTTC
CASRGQGNEQYF
>TRBJ2-7|TRBV15|once|.
TGTGCCACCAGCAGAGGAAGGGAAAGGGGCACCTACGAGCAGTACTTC
CATSRGRERGTYEQYF
>TRBJ2-1|TRBV9|.|TRBD2
TGTGCCAGCAGCCCGGGACTAGCGGGAGTTGGTGAGCAGTTCTTC
CASSPGLAGVGEQFF